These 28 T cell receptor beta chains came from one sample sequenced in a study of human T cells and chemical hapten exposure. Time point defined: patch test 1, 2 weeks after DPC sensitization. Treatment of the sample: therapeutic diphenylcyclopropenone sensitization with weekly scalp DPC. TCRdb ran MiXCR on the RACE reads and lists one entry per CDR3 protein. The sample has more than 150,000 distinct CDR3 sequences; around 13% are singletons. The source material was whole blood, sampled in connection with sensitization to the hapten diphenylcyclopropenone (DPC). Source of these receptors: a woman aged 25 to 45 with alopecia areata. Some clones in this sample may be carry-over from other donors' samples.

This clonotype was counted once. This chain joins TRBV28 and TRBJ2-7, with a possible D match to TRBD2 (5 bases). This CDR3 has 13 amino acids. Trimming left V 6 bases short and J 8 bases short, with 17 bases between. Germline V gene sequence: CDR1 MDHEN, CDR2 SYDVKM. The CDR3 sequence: CASSPLGPFKQYF. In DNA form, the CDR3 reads TGTGCCAGCAGCCCACTAGGCCCCTTCAAGCAGTACTTC.

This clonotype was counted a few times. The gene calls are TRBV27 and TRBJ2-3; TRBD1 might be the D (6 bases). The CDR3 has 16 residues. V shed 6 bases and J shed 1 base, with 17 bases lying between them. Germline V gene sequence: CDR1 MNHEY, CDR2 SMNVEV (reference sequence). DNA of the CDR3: TGTGCCAGCAGCCTCTCACAGGGTTCCGGCACAGATACGCAGTATTTT. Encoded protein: CASSLSQGSGTDTQYF.

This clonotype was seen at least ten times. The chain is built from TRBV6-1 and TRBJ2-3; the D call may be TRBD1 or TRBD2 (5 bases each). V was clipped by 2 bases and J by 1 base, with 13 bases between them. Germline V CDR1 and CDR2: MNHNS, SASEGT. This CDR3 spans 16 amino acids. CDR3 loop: CASSEFRQRGTDTQYF. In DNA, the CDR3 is TGTGCCAGCAGTGAATTCCGACAGAGGGGCACAGATACGCAGTATTTT.

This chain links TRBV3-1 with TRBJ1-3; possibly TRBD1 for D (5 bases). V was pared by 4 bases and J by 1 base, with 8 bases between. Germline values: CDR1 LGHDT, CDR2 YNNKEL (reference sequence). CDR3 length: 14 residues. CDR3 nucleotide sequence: TGTGCCAGCAGCCCGACAGAGTCTGGAAACACCATATATTTT. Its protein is CASSPTESGNTIYF.

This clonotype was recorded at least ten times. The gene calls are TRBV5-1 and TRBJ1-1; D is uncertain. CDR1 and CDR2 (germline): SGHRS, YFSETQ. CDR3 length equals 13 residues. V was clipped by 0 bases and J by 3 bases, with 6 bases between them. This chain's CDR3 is CASSLGGDTEAFF. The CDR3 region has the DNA TGCGCCAGCAGCTTGGGGGGAGACACTGAAGCTTTCTTT.

The CDR3 sequence: CSVEAPGQGLGWELFF. CDR3 nucleotide sequence: TGCAGCGTTGAAGCACCGGGACAGGGTTTAGGATGGGAGCTGTTTTTT. The V call is TRBV29-1, the J call TRBJ2-2, with TRBD1 matching over 9 bases. V lost 1 base to trimming and J lost 9 bases; unmatched junction nucleotides: 12. The CDR3 length is 16 residues. CDR1 is SQVTM and CDR2 is ANQGSEA in the germline V gene.

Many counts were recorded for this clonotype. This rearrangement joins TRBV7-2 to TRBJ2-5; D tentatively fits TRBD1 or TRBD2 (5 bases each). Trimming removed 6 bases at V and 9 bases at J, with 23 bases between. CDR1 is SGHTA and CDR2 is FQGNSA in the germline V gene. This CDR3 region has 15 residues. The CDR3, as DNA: TGTGCCAGCAGTAGGTCTTCAGCGGATTTAGGGGCCCAGTACTTC. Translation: CASSRSSADLGAQYF.

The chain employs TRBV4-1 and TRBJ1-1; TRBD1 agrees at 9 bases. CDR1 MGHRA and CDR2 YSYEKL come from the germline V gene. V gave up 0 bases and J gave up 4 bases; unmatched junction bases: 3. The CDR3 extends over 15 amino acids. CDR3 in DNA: TGCGCCAGCAGCCAAGAGGGACAGGGACCCACTGAAGCTTTCTTT. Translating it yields CASSQEGQGPTEAFF.

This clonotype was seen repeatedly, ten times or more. The CDR3 loop reads CASSLAGGTNEKLFF. CDR3 coding DNA: TGTGCCAGCAGTTTGGCGGGTGGAACTAATGAAAAACTGTTTTTT. The rearrangement links TRBV28 to TRBJ1-4; D uncertain. The CDR3 loop spans 15 amino acids. The germline gives CDR1 MDHEN, CDR2 SYDVKM. V lost 3 bases to trimming and J lost 1 base, with 9 bases between them.

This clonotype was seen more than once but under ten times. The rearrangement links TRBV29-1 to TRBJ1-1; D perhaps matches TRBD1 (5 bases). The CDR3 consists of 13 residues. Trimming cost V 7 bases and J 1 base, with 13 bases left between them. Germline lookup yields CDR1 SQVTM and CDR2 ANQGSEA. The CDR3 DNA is TGCAGCGCGGGAGGCAGGGCGAACACTGAAGCTTTCTTT. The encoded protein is CSAGGRANTEAFF. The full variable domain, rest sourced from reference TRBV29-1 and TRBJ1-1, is SAVISQKPSRDICQRGTSLTIQCQVDSQVTMMFWYRQQPGQSLTLIATANQGSEATYESGFVIDKFPISRPNLTFSTLTVSNMSPEDSSIYLCSAGGRANTEAFFGQGTRLTVV.

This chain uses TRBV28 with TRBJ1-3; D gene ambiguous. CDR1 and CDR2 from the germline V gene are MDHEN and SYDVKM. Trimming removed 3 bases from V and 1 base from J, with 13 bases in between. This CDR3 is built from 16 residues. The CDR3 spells CASSFRGIVSGNTIYF. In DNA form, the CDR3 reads TGTGCCAGCAGTTTCCGGGGTATTGTTTCTGGAAACACCATATATTTT.

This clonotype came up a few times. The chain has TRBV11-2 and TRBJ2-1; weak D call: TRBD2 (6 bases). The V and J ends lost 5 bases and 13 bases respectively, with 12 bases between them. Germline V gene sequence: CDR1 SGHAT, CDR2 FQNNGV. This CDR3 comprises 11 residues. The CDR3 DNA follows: TGTGCCAGCAGCCTAACGGGGGTTCAGTTCTTC. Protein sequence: CASSLTGVQFF.

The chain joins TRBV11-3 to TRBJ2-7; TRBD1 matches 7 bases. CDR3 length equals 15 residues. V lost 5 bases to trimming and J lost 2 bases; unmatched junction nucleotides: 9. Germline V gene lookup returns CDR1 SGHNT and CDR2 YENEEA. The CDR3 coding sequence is TGTGCCAGCAGCCCATCAGGGGGACAGACCTACGAGCAGTACTTC. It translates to CASSPSGGQTYEQYF.

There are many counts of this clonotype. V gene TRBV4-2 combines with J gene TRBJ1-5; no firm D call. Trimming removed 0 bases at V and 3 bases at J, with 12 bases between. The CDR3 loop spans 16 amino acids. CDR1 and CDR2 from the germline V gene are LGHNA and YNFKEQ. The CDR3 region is CASSQDLGITNQPQHF. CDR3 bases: TGTGCCAGCAGCCAAGATCTAGGGATAACCAATCAGCCCCAGCATTTT.

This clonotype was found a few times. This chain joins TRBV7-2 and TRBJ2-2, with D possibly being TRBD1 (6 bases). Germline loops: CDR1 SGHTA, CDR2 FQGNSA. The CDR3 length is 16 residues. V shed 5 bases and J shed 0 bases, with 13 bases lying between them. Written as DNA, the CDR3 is TGTGCCAGCAGCCCGCTGGGGGCAGCGAACACCGGGGAGCTGTTTTTT. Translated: CASSPLGAANTGELFF.

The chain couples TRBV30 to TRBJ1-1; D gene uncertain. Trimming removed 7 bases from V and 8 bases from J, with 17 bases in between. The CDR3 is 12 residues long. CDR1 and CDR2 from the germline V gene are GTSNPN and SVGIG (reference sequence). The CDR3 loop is CAYGRLEGEAFF. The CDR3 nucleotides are TGTGCCTATGGAAGGTTGGAGGGCGAAGCTTTCTTT. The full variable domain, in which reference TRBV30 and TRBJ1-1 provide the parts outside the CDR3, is SQTIHQWPATLVQPVGSPLSLECTVEGTSNPNLYWYRQAAGRGLQLLFYSVGIGQISSEVPQNLSASRPQDRQFILSSKKLLLSDSGFYLCAYGRLEGEAFFGQGTRLTVV.

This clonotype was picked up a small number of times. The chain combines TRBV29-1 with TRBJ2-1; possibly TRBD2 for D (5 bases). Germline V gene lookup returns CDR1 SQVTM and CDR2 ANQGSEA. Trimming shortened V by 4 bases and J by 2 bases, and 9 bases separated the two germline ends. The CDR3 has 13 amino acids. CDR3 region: CSVGGLTYNEQFF. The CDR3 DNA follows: TGCAGCGTTGGAGGGTTGACCTACAATGAGCAGTTCTTC.

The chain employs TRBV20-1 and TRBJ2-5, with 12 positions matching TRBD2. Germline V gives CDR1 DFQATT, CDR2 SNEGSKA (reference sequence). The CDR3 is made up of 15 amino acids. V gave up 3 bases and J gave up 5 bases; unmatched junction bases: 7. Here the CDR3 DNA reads TGCAGTGCTAGCCTGACTAGCGGGAGAGGGGAGACCCAGTACTTC. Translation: CSASLTSGRGETQYF.

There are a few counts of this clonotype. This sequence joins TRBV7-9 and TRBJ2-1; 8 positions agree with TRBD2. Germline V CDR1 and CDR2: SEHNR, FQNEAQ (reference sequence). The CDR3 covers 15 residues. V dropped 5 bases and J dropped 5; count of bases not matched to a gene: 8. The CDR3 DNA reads TGTGCCAGCAGCCGCAGCGGGAGCTACCACAATGAGCAGTTCTTC. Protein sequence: CASSRSGSYHNEQFF.

CDR3 in amino acids: CAIRAAPYNEQFF. The CDR3 DNA follows: TGTGCCATCAGGGCGGCACCTTACAATGAGCAGTTCTTC. V and J are TRBV10-3 and TRBJ2-1; D gene ambiguous. Germline V gives CDR1 ENHRY, CDR2 SYGVKD. The CDR3 has 13 amino acids. V dropped 6 bases and J dropped 4 bases, with 10 bases sitting between them.

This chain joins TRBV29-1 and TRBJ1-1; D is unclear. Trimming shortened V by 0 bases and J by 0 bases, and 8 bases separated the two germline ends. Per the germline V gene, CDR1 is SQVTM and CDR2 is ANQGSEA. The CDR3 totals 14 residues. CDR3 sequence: CSVEDLGLNTEAFF. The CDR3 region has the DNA TGCAGCGTTGAAGATCTTGGTCTGAACACTGAAGCTTTCTTT.

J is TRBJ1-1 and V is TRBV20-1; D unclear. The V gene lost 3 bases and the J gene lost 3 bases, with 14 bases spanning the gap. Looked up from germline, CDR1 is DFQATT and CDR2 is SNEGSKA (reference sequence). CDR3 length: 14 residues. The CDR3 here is CSASGPPRDTEAFF. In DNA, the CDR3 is TGCAGTGCTAGCGGGCCCCCTCGGGACACTGAAGCTTTCTTT.

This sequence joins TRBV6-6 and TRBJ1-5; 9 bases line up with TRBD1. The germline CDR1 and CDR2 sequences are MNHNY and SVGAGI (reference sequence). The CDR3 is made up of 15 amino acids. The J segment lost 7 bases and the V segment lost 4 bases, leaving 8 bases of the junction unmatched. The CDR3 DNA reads TGTGCCAGCAGTTCCAGACAGGGGGGCCAGCAGCCCCAGCATTTT. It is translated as CASSSRQGGQQPQHF.

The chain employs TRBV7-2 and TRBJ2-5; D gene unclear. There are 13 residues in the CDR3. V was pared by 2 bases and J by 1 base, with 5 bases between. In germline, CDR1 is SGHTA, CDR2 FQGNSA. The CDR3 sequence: CASSLSTQETQYF. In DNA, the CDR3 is TGTGCCAGCAGCTTAAGCACCCAAGAGACCCAGTACTTC.

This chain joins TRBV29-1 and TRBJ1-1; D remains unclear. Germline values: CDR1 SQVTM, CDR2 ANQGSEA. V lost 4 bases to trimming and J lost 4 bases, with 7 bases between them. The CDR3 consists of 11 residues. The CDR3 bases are TGCAGCGTTGGGCAGTTCACTGAAGCTTTCTTT. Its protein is CSVGQFTEAFF.

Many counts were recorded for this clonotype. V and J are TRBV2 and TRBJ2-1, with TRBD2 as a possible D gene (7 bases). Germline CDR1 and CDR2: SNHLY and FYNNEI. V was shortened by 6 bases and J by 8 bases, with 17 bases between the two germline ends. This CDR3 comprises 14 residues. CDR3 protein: CASRVGGAGDEQFF. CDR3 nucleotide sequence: TGTGCCAGCAGAGTAGGGGGGGCCGGAGATGAGCAGTTCTTC.

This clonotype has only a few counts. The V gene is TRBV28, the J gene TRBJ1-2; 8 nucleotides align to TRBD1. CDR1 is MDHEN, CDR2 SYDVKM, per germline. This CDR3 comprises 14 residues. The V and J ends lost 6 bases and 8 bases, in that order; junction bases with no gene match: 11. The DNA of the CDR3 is TGTGCCAGCAGCCCACAGGACAGGGTCGCCGGCTACACCTTC. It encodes CASSPQDRVAGYTF.

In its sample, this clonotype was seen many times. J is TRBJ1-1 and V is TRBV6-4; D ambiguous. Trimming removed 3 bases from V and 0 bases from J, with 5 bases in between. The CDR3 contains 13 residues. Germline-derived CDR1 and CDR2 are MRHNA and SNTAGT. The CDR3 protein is CASSEYLNTEAFF. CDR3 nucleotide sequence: TGTGCCAGCAGTGAGTATTTGAACACTGAAGCTTTCTTT.